The 23 T cell receptor beta chains listed next were all sequenced from one sample in a study of stem cell transplantation in POMP-related autoinflammatory disease. The table came from immunoSEQ multiplex PCR; TCRdb's copy has only in-frame clones and leaves some out. This repertoire shows 25,000 to 30,000 clones, around 86% found once; its top ten account for 2% to 3%. The source was CD4+ T cells from PBMCs, collected before stem cell transplantation. Receptors originate from a human donor with POMP-related autoinflammation and immune dysregulation (PRAID).

This rearrangement joins TRBV28 to TRBJ2-5; TRBD1 aligns across 7 bases. Germline-derived CDR1 and CDR2 are MDHEN and SYDVKM. V lost 7 bases and J lost 2; bases outside the gene matches: 7. The CDR3 spans 14 residues. The DNA of the CDR3 is TGTGCCAGCACCCCTACAGGGGCTCAAGAGACCCAGTACTTC. This codes for CASTPTGAQETQYF. Supplemented by reference TRBV28 and TRBJ2-5, the full variable domain reads DVKVTQSSRYLVKRTGEKVFLECVQDMDHENMFWYRQDPGLGLRLIYFSYDVKMKEKGDIPEGYSVSREKKERFSLILESASTNQTSMYLCASTPTGAQETQYFGPGTRLLVL.

This chain joins TRBV4-1 and TRBJ1-2; weak D call: TRBD1 (6 bases). Trimming took 3 bases from V and 6 from J, leaving 20 bases between them. The CDR3 sequence is 16 residues long. CDR1 and CDR2 (germline): MGHRA, YSYEKL. The DNA for the CDR3 is TGCGCCAGCAGCCAGCCGGGACACCAAACGGGACATGGCTACACCTTC. This codes for CASSQPGHQTGHGYTF.

The chain has TRBV2 and TRBJ1-1, with D unresolved. The CDR3 covers 13 residues. Trimming removed 7 bases from V and 1 base from J, with 10 bases in between. Germline V CDR1 and CDR2: SNHLY, FYNNEI. The CDR3 here is CASTLGRNTEAFF. CDR3 nucleotides: TGTGCCAGCACCCTAGGACGGAACACTGAAGCTTTCTTT.

The J gene is TRBJ1-1, the V gene TRBV29-1; 8 nucleotides align to TRBD1. CDR3 length: 13 amino acids. The V segment lost 4 bases and the J segment 1 base; nucleotides outside the gene matches: 2. The V gene's germline CDR1 is SQVTM and CDR2 ANQGSEA. The CDR3 DNA sequence: TGCAGCGTTGTGACAGGGGCGAACACTGAAGCTTTCTTT. This codes for CSVVTGANTEAFF.

V usage is TRBV30 and J usage is TRBJ2-1; no definite D call. Germline lookup yields CDR1 GTSNPN and CDR2 SVGIG (reference sequence). Trimming removed 4 bases from V and 5 bases from J, with 12 bases in between. The CDR3 covers 13 residues. CDR3 DNA: TGTGCCTGGAAAGGGCAGACGAACAATGAGCAGTTCTTC. Translating gives CAWKGQTNNEQFF.

The chain couples TRBV5-1 to TRBJ2-7, with D possibly matching TRBD1 (6 bases). Trimming removed 0 bases at V and 3 bases at J, with 13 bases between. Per the germline V gene, CDR1 is SGHRS and CDR2 is YFSETQ. This CDR3 has 15 residues. In nucleotides, the CDR3 is TGCGCCAGCAGCTTGGATGGGGGCCTTTACTACGAGCAGTACTTC. This sequence encodes CASSLDGGLYYEQYF.

This rearrangement joins TRBV30 to TRBJ1-1, with D possibly TRBD1 on 5 matching bases. The CDR3 sequence is 14 residues long. V shed 0 bases and J shed 4 bases, with 12 bases lying between them. Germline V gene sequence: CDR1 GTSNPN, CDR2 SVGIG (reference sequence). The CDR3 DNA sequence: TGTGCCTGGAGTGTACGGGGCGCGGCCACTGAAGCTTTCTTT. The encoded protein is CAWSVRGAATEAFF. The complete variable domain, with remaining parts taken from reference TRBV30 and TRBJ1-1, reads SQTIHQWPATLVQPVGSPLSLECTVEGTSNPNLYWYRQAAGRGLQLLFYSVGIGQISSEVPQNLSASRPQDRQFILSSKKLLLSDSGFYLCAWSVRGAATEAFFGQGTRLTVV.

V and J are TRBV21-1 and TRBJ2-5; TRBD2 reflects the table's D call only, with no check against the DNA. TRBV21-1 is a listed pseudogene. This CDR3 has 19 residues. The CDR3 spells CASSKLGTSGGAVQETQYF. As DNA, the CDR3 is TGTGCCAGCAGCAAACTCGGGACTAGCGGGGGTGCTGTCCAAGAGACCCAGTACTTC.

This clone was seen more than once but under ten times. The rearrangement links TRBV6-5 to TRBJ1-2; a weak D match, TRBD1 (6 bases). CDR3 length: 15 amino acids. V shed 7 bases and J shed 1 base, with 16 bases lying between them. Germline V gene data show CDR1 as MNHEY and CDR2 as SVGAGI. The CDR3 region is CASKTQGLDNYGYTF. The CDR3, as DNA: TGTGCCAGCAAAACCCAGGGGCTGGATAACTATGGCTACACCTTC.

This clone was picked up a small number of times. The rearrangement joins TRBV30 to TRBJ1-2; D remains ambiguous. Trimming took 1 base from V and 6 from J, leaving 15 bases between them. The CDR3 is made up of 14 amino acids. Germline assignment: CDR1 GTSNPN and CDR2 SVGIG (reference sequence). CDR3: CAWSETPGVHGYTF. The DNA of the CDR3 is TGTGCCTGGAGTGAGACCCCGGGTGTACATGGCTACACCTTC.

This sequence joins TRBV6-1 and TRBJ2-2, with 8 bases fitting TRBD1. There are 14 residues in the CDR3. Trimming took 10 bases from V and 1 from J; bases not matched to a gene: 5. Per the germline V gene, CDR1 is MNHNS and CDR2 is SASEGT. The CDR3 DNA is TGTGCCATACGGACAGGGAGGAACACCGGGGAGCTGTTTTTT. It translates to CAIRTGRNTGELFF.

This clone was recorded once. The chain employs TRBV28 and TRBJ1-3, with D possibly being TRBD1 (5 bases). From germline, CDR1 is MDHEN and CDR2 SYDVKM. V shed 4 bases and J shed 5 bases, with 18 bases lying between them. The CDR3 is made up of 16 amino acids. The CDR3 DNA reads TGTGCCAGCAGTTCGCCGGAATCAGGGTTTCGAAACACCATATATTTT. Its protein is CASSSPESGFRNTIYF. The whole variable domain, filled in from reference TRBV28 and TRBJ1-3, reads DVKVTQSSRYLVKRTGEKVFLECVQDMDHENMFWYRQDPGLGLRLIYFSYDVKMKEKGDIPEGYSVSREKKERFSLILESASTNQTSMYLCASSSPESGFRNTIYFGEGSWLTVV.

The genes are TRBV5-1 and TRBJ1-2; D may be TRBD1 (5 bases). This CDR3 contains 16 residues. CDR1 SGHRS and CDR2 YFSETQ come from the germline V gene. V lost 4 bases to trimming and J lost 5 bases, with 21 bases between them. The CDR3 spells CASSPLGLTRNYGYTF. CDR3 coding DNA: TGCGCCAGCAGCCCCCTGGGACTGACGCGGAATTATGGCTACACCTTC.

V gene TRBV19 combines with J gene TRBJ1-4; D call uncertain. V lost 5 bases and J 0 bases, leaving 13 bases between the germline ends. Per germline, CDR1 LNHDA and CDR2 SQIVND (reference sequence). This CDR3 has 16 amino acids. The CDR3 protein is CASSPLDGPTNEKLFF. The DNA of the CDR3 is TGTGCCAGTAGTCCTCTCGACGGACCAACTAATGAAAAACTGTTTTTT.

The rearrangement uses TRBV4-2 and TRBJ2-3; D gene ambiguous. The CDR3 loop spans 20 amino acids. Germline CDR1 is LGHNA and CDR2 is YNFKEQ. Trimming removed 1 base from V and 2 bases from J, with 25 bases in between. DNA of the CDR3: TGTGCCAGCAGCCAAGGACTTACGGGCGACATTTCCCAATACACAGATACGCAGTATTTT. Its translation: CASSQGLTGDISQYTDTQYF.

Notes on this clone: A junction boundary mismatches the germline segment, possibly from a read error. The chain carries TRBV28 and TRBJ2-1; perhaps TRBD1 as D (6 bases). There are 12 residues in the CDR3. Germline V lookup: CDR1 MDHEN, CDR2 SYDVKM. In DNA form, the CDR3 reads TGTGCCAGCAGTCTCGACAGGTGGATAAGGGTCTTC. Translation gives CASSLDRWIRVF.

The chain employs TRBV9 and TRBJ1-6; 7 bases map to TRBD1. With V trimmed by 3 bases and J by 9 bases, 6 bases remained unmatched. There are 14 residues in the CDR3. Germline loops: CDR1 SGDLS, CDR2 YYNGEE. The CDR3 loop reads CASSAANRGSPLHF. DNA for the CDR3: TGTGCCAGCAGCGCAGCCAACAGGGGTTCACCCCTCCACTTT.

The chain has TRBV12-5 and TRBJ1-1, with 10 positions matching TRBD1. Per germline, CDR1 LGHNT and CDR2 FRNRAP. V dropped 3 bases and J dropped 4; count of bases not matched to a gene: 2. This CDR3 region has 14 residues. CDR3 coding DNA: TGTGCTAGTGGTTTCGGGACAGGGGCCACTGAAGCTTTCTTT. It specifies CASGFGTGATEAFF.

The chain employs TRBV27 and TRBJ2-6, with 7 bases fitting TRBD1. Germline loops: CDR1 MNHEY, CDR2 SMNVEV (reference sequence). J gave up 2 bases and V 5 bases, and 3 bases lay outside the gene matches. The CDR3 is 15 amino acids. The CDR3 reads CASSPDRAGANVLTF. CDR3 coding DNA: TGTGCCAGCAGTCCAGACAGGGCTGGGGCCAACGTCCTGACTTTC.

The chain has TRBV11-2 and TRBJ2-1; a weak D match, TRBD2 (6 bases). The CDR3 is 15 amino acids. Trimming removed 2 bases from V and 4 bases from J, with 12 bases in between. Germline V CDR1 and CDR2: SGHAT, FQNNGV. The CDR3 DNA follows: TGTGCCAGCAGCTTATTGTCTAGCGAGTACAATGAGCAGTTCTTC. This sequence encodes CASSLLSSEYNEQFF. The whole variable domain, remainder taken from reference TRBV11-2 and TRBJ2-1, is EAGVAQSPRYKIIEKRQSVAFWCNPISGHATLYWYQQILGQGPKLLIQFQNNGVVDDSQLPKDRFSAERLKGVDSTLKIQPAKLEDSAVYLCASSLLSSEYNEQFFGPGTRLTVL.

This rearrangement joins TRBV7-9 to TRBJ2-5, with 9 positions matching TRBD1. Germline lookup yields CDR1 SEHNR and CDR2 FQNEAQ (reference sequence). V lost 1 base to trimming and J lost 1 base; unmatched junction nucleotides: 10. The CDR3 length is 18 residues. The CDR3 region is CASSLVRGTGPSQETQYF. In nucleotides, the CDR3 is TGTGCCAGCAGCTTAGTCCGGGGGACAGGGCCCTCCCAAGAGACCCAGTACTTC.

This sequence joins TRBV5-6 and TRBJ2-2; perhaps TRBD1 as D (5 bases). The CDR3 totals 16 residues. Germline V gives CDR1 SGHDT, CDR2 YYEEEE. Trimming took off 3 bases at V and 0 bases at J, with 12 bases between the two ends. CDR3 sequence reads: CASSSQGSANTGELFF. The CDR3 nucleotides are TGTGCCAGCAGCTCGCAGGGCTCCGCGAACACCGGGGAGCTGTTTTTT. Combining the CDR3 with reference TRBV5-6 and TRBJ2-2 gives the whole variable domain DAGVTQSPTHLIKTRGQQVTLRCSPKSGHDTVSWYQQALGQGPQFIFQYYEEEERQRGNFPDRFSGHQFPNYSSELNVNALLLGDSALYLCASSSQGSANTGELFFGEGSRLTVL.

J is TRBJ1-1 and V is TRBV6-5; D is perhaps TRBD1 (6 bases). The germline CDR1 and CDR2 sequences are MNHEY and SVGAGI. The CDR3 consists of 15 residues. Trimming removed 7 bases at V and 0 bases at J, with 15 bases between. This chain's CDR3 is CASNPNRVLNTEAFF. CDR3 DNA: TGTGCCAGCAACCCGAACAGGGTCCTGAACACTGAAGCTTTCTTT.